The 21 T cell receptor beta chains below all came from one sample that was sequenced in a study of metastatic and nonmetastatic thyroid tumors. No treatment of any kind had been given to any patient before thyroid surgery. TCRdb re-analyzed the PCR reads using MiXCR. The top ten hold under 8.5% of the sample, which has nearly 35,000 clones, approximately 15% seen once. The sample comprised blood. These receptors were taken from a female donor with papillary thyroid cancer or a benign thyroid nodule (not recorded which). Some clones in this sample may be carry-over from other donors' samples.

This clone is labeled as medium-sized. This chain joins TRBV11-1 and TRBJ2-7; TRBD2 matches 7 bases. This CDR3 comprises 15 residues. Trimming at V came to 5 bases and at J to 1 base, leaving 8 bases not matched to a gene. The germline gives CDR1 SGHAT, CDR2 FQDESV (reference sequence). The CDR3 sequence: CASSLRGVGSYEQYF. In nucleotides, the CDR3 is TGTGCCAGCAGCCTCCGGGGGGTCGGATCCTACGAGCAGTACTTC.

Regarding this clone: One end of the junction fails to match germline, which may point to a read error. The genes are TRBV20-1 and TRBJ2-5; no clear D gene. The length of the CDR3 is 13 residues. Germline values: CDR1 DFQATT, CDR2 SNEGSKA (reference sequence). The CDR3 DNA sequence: TGCAGTGCGGTAACGAGACGGCAAGATACCCAGTACTTC. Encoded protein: CSAVTRRQDTQYF.

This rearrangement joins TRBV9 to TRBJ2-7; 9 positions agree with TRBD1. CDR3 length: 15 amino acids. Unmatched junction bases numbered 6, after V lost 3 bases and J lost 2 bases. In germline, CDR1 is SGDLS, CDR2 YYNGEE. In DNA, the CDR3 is TGTGCCAGCAGCGCCGGGGGGACAGGGACCTACGAGCAGTACTTC. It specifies CASSAGGTGTYEQYF.

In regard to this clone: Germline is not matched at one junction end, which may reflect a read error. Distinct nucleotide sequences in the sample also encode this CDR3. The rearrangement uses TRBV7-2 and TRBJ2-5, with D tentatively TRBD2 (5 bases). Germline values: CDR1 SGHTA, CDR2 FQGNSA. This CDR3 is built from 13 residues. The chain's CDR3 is CASSLARQETQYF. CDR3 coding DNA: TGTGCCAGTAGCTTAGCGCGCCAAGAGACCCAGTACTTC.

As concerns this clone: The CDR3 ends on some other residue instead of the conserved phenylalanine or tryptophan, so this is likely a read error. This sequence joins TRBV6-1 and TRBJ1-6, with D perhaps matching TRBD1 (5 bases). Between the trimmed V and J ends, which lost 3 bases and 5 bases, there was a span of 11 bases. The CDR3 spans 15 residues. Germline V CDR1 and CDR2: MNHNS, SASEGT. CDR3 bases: TGTGCCAGCAGTGATTGGCAGGGACATAATTCACCCCTCCACCTT. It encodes CASSDWQGHNSPLHL.

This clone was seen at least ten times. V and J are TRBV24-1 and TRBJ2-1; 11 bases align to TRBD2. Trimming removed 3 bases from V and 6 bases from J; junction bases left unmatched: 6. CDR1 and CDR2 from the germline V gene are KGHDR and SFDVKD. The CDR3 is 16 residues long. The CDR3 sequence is CATSDIAGGPGNEQFF. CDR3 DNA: TGTGCCACCAGTGATATAGCGGGAGGGCCGGGCAATGAGCAGTTCTTC.

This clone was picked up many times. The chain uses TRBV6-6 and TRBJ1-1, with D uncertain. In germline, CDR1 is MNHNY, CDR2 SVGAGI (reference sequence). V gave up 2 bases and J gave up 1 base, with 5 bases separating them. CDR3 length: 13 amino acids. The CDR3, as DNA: TGTGCCAGCAGTTACACAGAGAACACTGAAGCTTTCTTT. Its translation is CASSYTENTEAFF.

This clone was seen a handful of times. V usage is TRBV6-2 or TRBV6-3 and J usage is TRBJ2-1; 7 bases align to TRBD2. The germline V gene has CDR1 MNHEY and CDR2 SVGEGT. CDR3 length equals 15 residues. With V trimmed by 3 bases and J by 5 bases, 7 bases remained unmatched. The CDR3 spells CASSYGSSGNNEQFF. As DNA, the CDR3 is TGTGCCAGCAGTTATGGTTCTAGCGGAAACAATGAGCAGTTCTTC.

This CDR3 reads CASSYLTTGGGNEKLFF. The CDR3 DNA is TGTGCCAGCAGCTATCTGACAACAGGGGGAGGTAATGAAAAACTGTTTTTT. This chain uses TRBV6-5 with TRBJ1-4, with TRBD1 identical over 8 bases. V was pared by 6 bases and J by 4 bases, with 13 bases of the junction left unmatched. Germline V lookup: CDR1 MNHEY, CDR2 SVGAGI. The CDR3 is 17 amino acids.

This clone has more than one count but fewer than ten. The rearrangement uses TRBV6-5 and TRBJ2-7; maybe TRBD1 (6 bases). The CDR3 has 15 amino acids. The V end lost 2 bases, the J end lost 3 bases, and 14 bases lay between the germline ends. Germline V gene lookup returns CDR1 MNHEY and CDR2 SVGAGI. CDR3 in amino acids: CASSYGRAGDYEQYF. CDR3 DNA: TGTGCCAGCAGTTACGGTAGAGCAGGGGACTACGAGCAGTACTTC.

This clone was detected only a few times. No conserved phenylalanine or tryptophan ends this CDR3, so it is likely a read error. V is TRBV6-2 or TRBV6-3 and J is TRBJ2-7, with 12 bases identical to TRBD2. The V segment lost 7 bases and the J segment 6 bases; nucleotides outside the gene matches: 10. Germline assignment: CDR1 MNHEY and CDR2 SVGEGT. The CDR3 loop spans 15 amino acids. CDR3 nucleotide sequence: TGTGCCAGCATCCAGATACTAGCGGGAGGAGGCGAGCAGTACCTC. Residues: CASIQILAGGGEQYL.

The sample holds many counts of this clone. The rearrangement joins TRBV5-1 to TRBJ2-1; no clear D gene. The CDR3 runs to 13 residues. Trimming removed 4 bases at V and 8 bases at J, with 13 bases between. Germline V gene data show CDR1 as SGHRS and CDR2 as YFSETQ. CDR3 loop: CASSPPTRDEQFF. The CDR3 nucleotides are TGCGCCAGCAGCCCCCCGACACGGGATGAGCAGTTCTTC. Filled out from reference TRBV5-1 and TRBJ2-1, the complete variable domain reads KAGVTQTPRYLIKTRGQQVTLSCSPISGHRSVSWYQQTPGQGLQFLFEYFSETQRNKGNFPGRFSGRQFSNSRSEMNVSTLELGDSALYLCASSPPTRDEQFFGPGTRLTVL.

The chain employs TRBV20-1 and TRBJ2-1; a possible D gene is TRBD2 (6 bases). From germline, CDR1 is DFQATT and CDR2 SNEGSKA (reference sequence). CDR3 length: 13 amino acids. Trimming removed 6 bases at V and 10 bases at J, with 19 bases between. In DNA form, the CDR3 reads TGCAGTGCCAGGAGGGAGGCCCTCGGGGAGCAGTTCTTC. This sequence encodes CSARREALGEQFF.

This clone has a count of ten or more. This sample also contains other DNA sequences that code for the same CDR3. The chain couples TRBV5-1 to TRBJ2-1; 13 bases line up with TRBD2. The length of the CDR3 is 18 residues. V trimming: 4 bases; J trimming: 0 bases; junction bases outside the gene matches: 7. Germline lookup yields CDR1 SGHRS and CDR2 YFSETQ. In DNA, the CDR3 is TGCGCCAGCAGCCCCGGGACTAGCGGGGTCTACTCCTACAATGAGCAGTTCTTC. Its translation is CASSPGTSGVYSYNEQFF.

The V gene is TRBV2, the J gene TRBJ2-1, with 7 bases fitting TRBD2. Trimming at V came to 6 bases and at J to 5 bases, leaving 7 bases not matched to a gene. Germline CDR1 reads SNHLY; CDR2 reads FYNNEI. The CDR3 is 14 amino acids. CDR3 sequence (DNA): TGTGCCAGCAGAGCTAGCAGCGGGGACAATGAGCAGTTCTTC. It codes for CASRASSGDNEQFF.

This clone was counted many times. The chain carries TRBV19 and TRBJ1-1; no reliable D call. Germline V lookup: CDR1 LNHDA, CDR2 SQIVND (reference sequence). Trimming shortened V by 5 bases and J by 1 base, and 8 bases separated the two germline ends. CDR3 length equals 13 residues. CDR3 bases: TGTGCCAGTAGTGTGCGTGAGAACACTGAAGCTTTCTTT. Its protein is CASSVRENTEAFF.

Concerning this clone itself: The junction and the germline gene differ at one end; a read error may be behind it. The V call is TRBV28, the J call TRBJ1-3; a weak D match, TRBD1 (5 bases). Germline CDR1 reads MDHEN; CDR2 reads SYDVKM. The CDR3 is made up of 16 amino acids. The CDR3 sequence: CASGSRRLSRGNTIYF. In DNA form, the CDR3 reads TGTGCCAGCGGTTCCAGGAGGCTATCGAGGGGAAACACTATATATTTT.

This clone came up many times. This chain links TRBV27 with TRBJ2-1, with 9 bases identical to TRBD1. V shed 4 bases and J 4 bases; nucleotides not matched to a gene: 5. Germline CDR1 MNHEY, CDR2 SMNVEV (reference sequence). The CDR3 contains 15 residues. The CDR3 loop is CASSSHRGQYNEQFF. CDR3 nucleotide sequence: TGTGCCAGCAGTTCACACAGGGGGCAGTACAATGAGCAGTTCTTC.

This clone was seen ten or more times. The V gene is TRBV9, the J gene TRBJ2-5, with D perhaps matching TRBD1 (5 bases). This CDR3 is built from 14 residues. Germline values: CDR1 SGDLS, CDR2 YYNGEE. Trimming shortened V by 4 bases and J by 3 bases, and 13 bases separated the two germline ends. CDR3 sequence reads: CASSHDLREETQYF. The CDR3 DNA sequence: TGTGCCAGCAGCCATGACCTCAGGGAAGAGACCCAGTACTTC.

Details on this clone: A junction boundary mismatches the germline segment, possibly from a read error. CDR3 region: CASSPTRVGYDQYF. CDR3 sequence (DNA): TGTGCCAGCAGCCCTACTAGAGTAGGCTACGATCAGTACTTC. The gene calls are TRBV3-1 and TRBJ2-7; D might be TRBD2 (5 bases). This CDR3 is 14 amino acids long. CDR1 is LGHDT, CDR2 YNNKEL, per germline (reference sequence).

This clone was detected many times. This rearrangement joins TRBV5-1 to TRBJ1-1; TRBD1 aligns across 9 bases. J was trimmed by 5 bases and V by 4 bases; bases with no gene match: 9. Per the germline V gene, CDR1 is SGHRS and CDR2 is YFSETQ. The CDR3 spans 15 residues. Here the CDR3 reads CASSQEGQGGTEAFF. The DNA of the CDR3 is TGCGCCAGCAGCCAAGAGGGACAGGGTGGTACTGAAGCTTTCTTT.